A selection of T cell receptor beta chains follows, all from one sample in a study of identical twins. Each CDR3 protein gets one entry after TCRdb re-called the 5' RACE reads with MiXCR. Here the sample spans roughly 260,000 distinct CDR3 sequences, about an eighth being singletons. Sequencing was carried out using memory (CD45RO+) T cells sorted from blood. The receptors were gathered from a woman aged 18-29 years in good health. Both conserved end residues are part of each CDR3. Fields, in order: J gene, clone size, CDR3 length, V gene, D gene, CDR3 protein, CDR3 DNA. The D gene is left open where the match is weak. Clone size appears in some rows only: once, few, many, or a class for an expanded clone.

J: TRBJ2-2; size: few; length: 13; V: TRBV20-1; D: TRBD1; CDR3: CSAPDRAPGELFF; DNA: TGCAGTGCTCCAGACAGGGCACCCGGGGAGCTGTTTTTT
J: TRBJ2-3; size: -; length: 13; V: TRBV9; D: -; CDR3: CASSGRPADTQYF; DNA: TGTGCCAGCAGCGGCCGCCCGGCAGATACGCAGTATTTT
J: TRBJ2-7; size: few; length: 14; V: TRBV11-2; D: TRBD1; CDR3: CASRERTGTYEQYF; DNA: TGTGCCAGCAGAGAAAGGACAGGTACCTACGAGCAGTACTTC
J: TRBJ1-2; size: few; length: 17; V: TRBV4-2; D: -; CDR3: CASSQTTQGLSNYGYTF; DNA: TGTGCCAGCAGCCAGACTACCCAGGGGTTATCTAACTATGGCTACACCTTC
J: TRBJ2-6; size: -; length: 14; V: TRBV5-5; D: -; CDR3: CASSFRDGANVLTF; DNA: TGTGCCAGCAGCTTCCGAGACGGGGCCAACGTCCTGACTTTC
J: TRBJ2-7; size: few; length: 13; V: TRBV4-3; D: -; CDR3: CASSPSEGDEQYF; DNA: TGCGCCAGCAGCCCCTCCGAAGGCGACGAGCAGTACTTC
J: TRBJ2-5; size: many; length: 15; V: TRBV7-8; D: -; CDR3: CASSLELWYQETQYF; DNA: TGTGCCAGCAGCTTAGAACTTTGGTACCAAGAGACCCAGTACTTC
J: TRBJ2-3; size: few; length: 14; V: TRBV9; D: -; CDR3: CASSVAWGEDTQYF; DNA: TGTGCCAGCAGCGTAGCTTGGGGTGAAGATACGCAGTATTTT
J: TRBJ1-1; size: few; length: 13; V: TRBV6-6; D: -; CDR3: CASSYRGYTEAFF; DNA: TGTGCCAGCAGTTACAGGGGGTACACTGAAGCTTTCTTT
J: TRBJ1-5; size: many; length: 16; V: TRBV12-3/TRBV12-4; D: TRBD1; CDR3: CASSLRGTGNNQPQHF; DNA: TGTGCCAGCAGTTTGAGGGGGACAGGAAACAATCAGCCCCAGCATTTT
J: TRBJ1-6; size: many; length: 14; V: TRBV27; D: TRBD1; CDR3: CASSLRQGGSPLHF; DNA: TGTGCCAGCAGTTTAAGACAGGGTGGATCACCCCTCCACTTT
J: TRBJ2-5; size: -; length: 13; V: TRBV20-1; D: TRBD1; CDR3: CSASRGQQETQYF; DNA: TGCAGTGCTAGTAGGGGACAGCAAGAGACCCAGTACTTC
J: TRBJ1-2; size: -; length: 13; V: TRBV20-1; D: -; CDR3: CSAREPTGYGYTF; DNA: TGCAGTGCTAGAGAGCCGACGGGGTATGGCTACACCTTC
J: TRBJ2-3; size: -; length: 12; V: TRBV7-2; D: -; CDR3: CASTQERDTQYF; DNA: TGTGCCAGCACCCAGGAGCGGGATACGCAGTATTTT
J: TRBJ1-1; size: -; length: 12; V: TRBV29-1; D: -; CDR3: CSVMTVNTEAFF; DNA: TGCAGCGTAATGACAGTAAACACTGAAGCTTTCTTT
J: TRBJ2-1; size: few; length: 14; V: TRBV4-2; D: -; CDR3: CASSQEVSRDEQFF; DNA: TGTGCCAGCAGCCAAGAGGTCAGCCGCGATGAGCAGTTCTTC
J: TRBJ1-2; size: -; length: 14; V: TRBV28; D: -; CDR3: CASSLIQSNYGYTF; DNA: TGTGCCAGCAGTTTAATCCAGTCTAACTATGGCTACACCTTC
J: TRBJ2-2; size: many; length: 12; V: TRBV12-3/TRBV12-4; D: -; CDR3: CASSLGGWELFF; DNA: TGTGCCAGCAGTTTAGGGGGTTGGGAGCTGTTTTTT
J: TRBJ2-3; size: few; length: 15; V: TRBV20-1; D: -; CDR3: CSASASRPSTDTQYF; DNA: TGCAGTGCTAGTGCAAGCCGACCGAGCACAGATACGCAGTATTTT
J: TRBJ1-2; size: -; length: 14; V: TRBV12-3/TRBV12-4; D: TRBD1; CDR3: CASTRTGGGAGYTF; DNA: TGTGCCAGCACCAGGACAGGGGGAGGGGCTGGCTACACCTTC
J: TRBJ1-1; size: few; length: 12; V: TRBV29-1; D: -; CDR3: CSYGARGTEAFF; DNA: TGCAGCTATGGGGCGAGAGGCACTGAAGCTTTCTTT
J: TRBJ1-2; size: few; length: 14; V: TRBV6-5; D: -; CDR3: CASSYPDSPYGYTF; DNA: TGTGCCAGCAGTTACCCGGACAGCCCCTATGGCTACACCTTC
J: TRBJ1-1; size: -; length: 13; V: TRBV15; D: -; CDR3: CATSSGMNTEAFF; DNA: TGTGCCACCAGCAGCGGGATGAACACTGAAGCTTTCTTT
J: TRBJ2-7; size: -; length: 13; V: TRBV20-1; D: TRBD1; CDR3: CSATYRGNDEQYF; DNA: TGCAGTGCTACCTACAGGGGTAATGACGAGCAGTACTTC
J: TRBJ2-7; size: many; length: 14; V: TRBV7-9; D: -; CDR3: CASSRESGPNEQYF; DNA: TGTGCCAGCAGCCGTGAATCGGGACCCAACGAGCAGTACTTC
J: TRBJ2-5; size: -; length: 13; V: TRBV6-6; D: -; CDR3: CASSYSNDETQYF; DNA: TGTGCCAGCAGTTACTCGAACGACGAGACCCAGTACTTC
J: TRBJ1-4; size: many; length: 15; V: TRBV6-5; D: TRBD1; CDR3: CASSFPGGGNEKLFF; DNA: TGTGCCAGCAGTTTTCCAGGGGGGGGGAATGAAAAACTGTTTTTT
J: TRBJ2-4; size: many; length: 16; V: TRBV20-1; D: -; CDR3: CSARVAVSANKNIQYF; DNA: TGCAGTGCTAGAGTAGCAGTCAGCGCAAACAAAAACATTCAGTACTTC
J: TRBJ2-1; size: -; length: 18; V: TRBV27; D: TRBD2; CDR3: CASSSVASGGIAYNEQFF; DNA: TGTGCCAGCAGTTCCGTCGCTAGCGGGGGTATCGCCTACAATGAGCAGTTCTTC